This T cell receptor beta chain was captured in a study of T cell repertoires in cytomegalovirus infection. In the study overall: It was the public TCR beta signatures that indicated both CMV infection and matching HLA type. Points from the study as a whole: HLA-C-restricted CMV clonotypes gave the most frequent clonotype in two of eight donors.

Trimming took 0 bases from V and 2 from J, leaving 9 bases between them. Germline loops: CDR1 SGHDT, CDR2 YYEEEE. CDR3 size: 14 residues. This clonotype was recorded at least ten times. Its antigen is unidentified. TCRdb recomputed calls from the reads with MiXCR, one row per CDR3 protein. The repertoire holds approximately 500,000 distinct CDR3 sequences, 11% seen once, with roughly a tenth in the top ten. The sequence was collected from a human donor in good health (CMV status not recorded). Some clones in this sample may be carry-over from other donors' samples. Specimen: PBMCs. J is TRBJ2-7 and V is TRBV5-6; D gene uncertain. DNA for the CDR3: TGTGCCAGCAGCTTGGGTACTCCAACCTACGAGCAGTACTTC. This encodes CASSLGTPTYEQYF.